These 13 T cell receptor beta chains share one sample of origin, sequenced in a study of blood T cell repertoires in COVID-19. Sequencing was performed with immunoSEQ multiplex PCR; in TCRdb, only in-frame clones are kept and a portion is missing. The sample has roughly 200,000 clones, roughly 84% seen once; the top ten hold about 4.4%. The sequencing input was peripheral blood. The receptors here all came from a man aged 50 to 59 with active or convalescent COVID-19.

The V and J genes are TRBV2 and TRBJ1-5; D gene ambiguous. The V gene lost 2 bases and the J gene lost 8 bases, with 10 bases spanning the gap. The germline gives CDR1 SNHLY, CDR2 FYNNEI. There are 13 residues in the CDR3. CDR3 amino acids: CASSETRVEPQHF. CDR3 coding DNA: TGTGCCAGCAGTGAAACCCGGGTGGAGCCCCAGCATTTT.

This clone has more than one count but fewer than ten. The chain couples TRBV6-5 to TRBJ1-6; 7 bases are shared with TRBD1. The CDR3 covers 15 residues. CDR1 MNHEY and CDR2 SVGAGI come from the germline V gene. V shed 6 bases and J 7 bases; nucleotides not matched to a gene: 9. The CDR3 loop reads CASRPLQGMNSPLHF. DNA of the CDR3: TGTGCCAGCAGGCCCCTACAGGGGATGAATTCACCCCTCCACTTT.

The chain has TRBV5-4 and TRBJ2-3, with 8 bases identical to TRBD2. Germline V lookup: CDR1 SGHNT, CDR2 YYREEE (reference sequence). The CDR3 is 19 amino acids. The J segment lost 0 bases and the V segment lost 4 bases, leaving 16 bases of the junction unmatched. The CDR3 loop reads CASSPAGALGMTSTDTQYF. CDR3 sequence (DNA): TGTGCCAGCAGCCCAGCGGGGGCCCTCGGGATGACTAGCACAGATACGCAGTATTTT.

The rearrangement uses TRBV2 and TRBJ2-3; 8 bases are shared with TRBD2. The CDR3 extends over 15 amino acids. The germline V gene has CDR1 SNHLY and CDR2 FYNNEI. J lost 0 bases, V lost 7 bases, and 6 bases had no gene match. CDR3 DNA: TGTGCCAGCACCAAGGGACTAGGCAGCACAGATACGCAGTATTTT. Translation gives CASTKGLGSTDTQYF.

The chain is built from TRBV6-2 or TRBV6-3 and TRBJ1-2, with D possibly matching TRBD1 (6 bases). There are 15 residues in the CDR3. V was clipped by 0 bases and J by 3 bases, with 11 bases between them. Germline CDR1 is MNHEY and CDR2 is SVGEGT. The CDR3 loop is CASSYSPAGDYGYTF. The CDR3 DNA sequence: TGTGCCAGCAGTTACTCTCCGGCAGGGGACTATGGCTACACCTTC.

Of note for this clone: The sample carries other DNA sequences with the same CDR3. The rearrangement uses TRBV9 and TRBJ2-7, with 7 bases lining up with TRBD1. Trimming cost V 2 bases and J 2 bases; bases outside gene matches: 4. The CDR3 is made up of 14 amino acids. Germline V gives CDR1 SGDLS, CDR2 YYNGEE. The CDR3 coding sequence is TGTGCCAGCAGCGTCGGAGACAGGGCCTACGAGCAGTACTTC. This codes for CASSVGDRAYEQYF. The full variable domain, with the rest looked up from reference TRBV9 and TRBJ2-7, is DSGVTQTPKHLITATGQRVTLRCSPRSGDLSVYWYQQSLDQGLQFLIQYYNGEERAKGNILERFSAQQFPDLHSELNLSSLELGDSALYFCASSVGDRAYEQYFGPGTRLTVT.

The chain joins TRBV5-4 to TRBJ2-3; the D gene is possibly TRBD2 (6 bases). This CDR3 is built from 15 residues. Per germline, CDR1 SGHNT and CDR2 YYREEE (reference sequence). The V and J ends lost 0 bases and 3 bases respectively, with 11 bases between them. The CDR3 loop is CASSLVRGKTDTQYF. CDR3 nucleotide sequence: TGTGCCAGCAGCTTGGTGCGGGGCAAGACAGATACGCAGTATTTT.

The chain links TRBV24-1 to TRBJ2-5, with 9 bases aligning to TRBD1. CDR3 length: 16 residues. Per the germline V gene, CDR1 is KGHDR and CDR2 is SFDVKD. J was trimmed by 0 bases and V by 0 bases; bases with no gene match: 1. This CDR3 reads CATSDLHRGHQETQYF. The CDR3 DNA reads TGTGCCACCAGTGATTTGCACAGGGGGCACCAAGAGACCCAGTACTTC.

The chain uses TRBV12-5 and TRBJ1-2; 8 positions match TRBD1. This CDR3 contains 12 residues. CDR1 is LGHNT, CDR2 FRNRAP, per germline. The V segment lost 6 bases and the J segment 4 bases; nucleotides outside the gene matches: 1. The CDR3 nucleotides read TGTGCTAGTGGGACAGGGGCCTATGGCTACACCTTC. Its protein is CASGTGAYGYTF.

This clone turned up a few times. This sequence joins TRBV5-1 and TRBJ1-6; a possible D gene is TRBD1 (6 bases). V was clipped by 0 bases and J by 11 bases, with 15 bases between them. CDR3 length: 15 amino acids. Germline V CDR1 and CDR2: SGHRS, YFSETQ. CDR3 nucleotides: TGCGCCAGCAGCTTGGCCAGGGGTGTTCAGGCACCCCTCCACTTT. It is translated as CASSLARGVQAPLHF.

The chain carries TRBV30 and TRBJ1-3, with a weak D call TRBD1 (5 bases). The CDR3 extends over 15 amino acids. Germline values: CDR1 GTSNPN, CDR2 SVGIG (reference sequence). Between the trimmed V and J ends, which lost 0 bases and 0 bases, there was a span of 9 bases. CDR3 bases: TGTGCCTGGAGTGTCCAGGGTAACTCTGGAAACACCATATATTTT. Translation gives CAWSVQGNSGNTIYF.

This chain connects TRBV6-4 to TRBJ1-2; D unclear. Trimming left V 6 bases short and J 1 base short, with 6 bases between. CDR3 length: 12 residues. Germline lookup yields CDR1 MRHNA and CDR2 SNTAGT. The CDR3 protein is CASSRDNYGYTF. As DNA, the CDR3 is TGTGCCAGCAGCCGGGATAACTATGGCTACACCTTC.

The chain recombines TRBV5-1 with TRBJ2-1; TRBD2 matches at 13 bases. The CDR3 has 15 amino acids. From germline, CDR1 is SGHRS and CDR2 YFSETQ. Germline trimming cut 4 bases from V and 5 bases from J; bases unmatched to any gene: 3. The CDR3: CASSPGTSGDNEQFF. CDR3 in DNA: TGCGCCAGCAGCCCCGGGACTAGCGGGGACAATGAGCAGTTCTTC.